The source of this TCR beta chain is a study of blood T cell repertoires in COVID-19 (dated by TCRdb to 2018 to 2020). For the study in its entirety: Samples covering the acute and convalescent phases of COVID-19 were provided by collaborators in the United States, Italy and Spain. Deeply sampled blood TCRbeta repertoires from subjects exposed to, actively infected with, or recovered from COVID-19 were included in the dataset. Samples were obtained from the ongoing ImmuneRACE study (first 160 participants) and from 1,254 subjects provided by 6 global collaborators. A freely available public database, intended as a resource for researchers studying the immune response to SARS-CoV-2, is where the repertoires were released. The prospective study material was composed of cDNA or gDNA derived from T cells, B-cell-depleted T cells, or PBMCs. Nearly every sample came with metadata listing a de-identified subject ID, COVID-19 status, age in years and sex. Where available, HLA class I and class II types were obtained from metadata supplied by the sample provider rather than from assay-based typing.

On this clone: Its antigen is not yet known. Base-call qualities are not available, and no considerably larger clone is one nucleotide away.

The CDR3 sequence holds 15 residues, the cysteine and phenylalanine included. The entry retains the CDR3 DNA only, 45 bases that are in frame from base 1. CDR1 and CDR2 are read off the germline V gene as LGHNA and YNFKEQ. Trimming takes 0 bases from V and 0 bases from J, and the germline ends sit 9 bases apart. TCRbeta CDR3 regions were amplified from genomic DNA by means of the immunoSEQ Assay, a bias-controlled multiplex PCR. The authors' pipeline ran thus. The number of nucleated cells in each sample was estimated by amplification of reference gene primers within the assay. To quantify the absolute abundance of each unique TCRbeta CDR3 rearrangement, sequence reads were collapsed and filtered. For each sample, productive Simpson clonality was calculated as the square root of Simpson's diversity index over productive rearrangements. The table comes from immuneACCESS by way of TCRdb, which keeps in-frame sequences with V and J called. Part of the clones is missing from these tables; in studies checked, under half for an unresolved V gene and the rest for unknown reasons. That table is the source of V, J and clone size, and D and trimming were worked out from the DNA. Recorded for this sample are roughly 180,000 clones; around 86% of them occurred a single time. Around 8.6% of the sample comes from the top ten.

On the study overall, not on this receptor specifically: Clinical and demographic metadata were provided uncurated, with the amount varying by source and participant.

Enrolling through a virtual design, the prospective study's participants ranged in age from roughly 18 to 90 years and lived across some 23 United States geographic areas. In the prospective study, participants were assigned to cohorts based on the clinical history participants reported in a screening survey and a study questionnaire. Recovered participants in ImmuneRACE Cohort 3 were defined by two consecutive negative NP/OP PCR tests, clearance by a healthcare professional, or resolution of symptoms. Each participant in the prospective study had whole blood, serum and a nasopharyngeal or oropharyngeal swab collected by mobile phlebotomists. Additional blood draws and questionnaires over an approximately two-month period could optionally be provided by prospective study participants. Blood samples from the prospective study were shipped frozen or at room temperature prior to DNA extraction.

This sequence originates from a young woman who had recovered from COVID-19. The rearrangement joined TRBV4-2 to TRBJ2-7; tentative D gene TRBD2, with 6 bases matching. Sequencing used PBMCs or T cells enriched from blood (not recorded which). The nucleotide sequence is given as TGTGCCAGCAGCCAAGAGGGACTTAACTCCTACGAGCAGTACTTC. This codes for CASSQEGLNSYEQYF.